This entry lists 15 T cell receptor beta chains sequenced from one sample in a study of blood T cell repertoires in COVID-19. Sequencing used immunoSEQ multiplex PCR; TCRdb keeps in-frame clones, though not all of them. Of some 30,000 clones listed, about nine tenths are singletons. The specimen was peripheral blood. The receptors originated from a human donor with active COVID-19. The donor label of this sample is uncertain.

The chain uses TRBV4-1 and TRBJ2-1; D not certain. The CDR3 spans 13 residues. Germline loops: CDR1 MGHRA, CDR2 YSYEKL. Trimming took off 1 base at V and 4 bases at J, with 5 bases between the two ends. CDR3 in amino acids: CASSQAYYNEQFF. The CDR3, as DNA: TGCGCCAGCAGCCAAGCCTATTACAATGAGCAGTTCTTC.

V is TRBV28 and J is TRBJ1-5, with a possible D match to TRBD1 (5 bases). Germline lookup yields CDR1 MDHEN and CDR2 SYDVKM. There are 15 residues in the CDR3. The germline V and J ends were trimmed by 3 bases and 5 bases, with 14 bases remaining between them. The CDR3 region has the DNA TGTGCCAGCAGTTTGGCCCAGGGTCGATATCAGCCCCAGCATTTT. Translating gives CASSLAQGRYQPQHF.

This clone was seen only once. CDR3 bases: TGTGCCAGCAGTCCAAAAACCGGGACAGGGCGCTACGAGCAGTACTTC. It codes for CASSPKTGTGRYEQYF. This sequence joins TRBV28 and TRBJ2-7; 9 bases line up with TRBD1. Germline values: CDR1 MDHEN, CDR2 SYDVKM. The length of the CDR3 is 16 residues. Losses at the gene ends were 5 bases for V and 3 bases for J; bases not matched to a gene: 11.

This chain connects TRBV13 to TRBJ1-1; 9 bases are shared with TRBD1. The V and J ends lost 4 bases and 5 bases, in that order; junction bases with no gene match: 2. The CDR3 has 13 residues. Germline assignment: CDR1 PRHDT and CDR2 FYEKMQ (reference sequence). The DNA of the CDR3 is TGTGCCAGCAGCTGGACAGGGGATACTGAAGCTTTCTTT. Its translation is CASSWTGDTEAFF.

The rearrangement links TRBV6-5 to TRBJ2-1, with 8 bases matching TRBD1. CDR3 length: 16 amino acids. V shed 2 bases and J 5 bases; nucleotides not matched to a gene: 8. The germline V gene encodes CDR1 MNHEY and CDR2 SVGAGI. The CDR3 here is CASSYGEDRENNEQFF. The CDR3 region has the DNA TGTGCCAGCAGTTACGGGGAGGACAGGGAGAACAATGAGCAGTTCTTC.

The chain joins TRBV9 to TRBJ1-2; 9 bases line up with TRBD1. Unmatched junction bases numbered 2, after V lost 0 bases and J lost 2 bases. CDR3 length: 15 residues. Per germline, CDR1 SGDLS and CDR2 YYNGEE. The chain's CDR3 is CASSVAGQGNYGYTF. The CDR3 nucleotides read TGTGCCAGCAGCGTAGCCGGACAGGGGAACTATGGCTACACCTTC.

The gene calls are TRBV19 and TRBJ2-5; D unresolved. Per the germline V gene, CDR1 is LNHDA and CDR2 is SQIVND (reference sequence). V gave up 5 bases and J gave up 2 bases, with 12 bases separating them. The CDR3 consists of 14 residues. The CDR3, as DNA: TGTGCCAGTAGTCCCCTGCGCGCACAAGAGACCCAGTACTTC. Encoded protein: CASSPLRAQETQYF.

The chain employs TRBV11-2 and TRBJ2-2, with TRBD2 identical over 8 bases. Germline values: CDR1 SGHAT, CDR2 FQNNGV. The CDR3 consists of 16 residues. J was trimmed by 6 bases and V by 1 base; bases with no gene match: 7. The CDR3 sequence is CASSLVASGGAGELFF. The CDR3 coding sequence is TGTGCCAGCAGCTTAGTTGCAAGCGGGGGTGCCGGGGAGCTGTTTTTT.

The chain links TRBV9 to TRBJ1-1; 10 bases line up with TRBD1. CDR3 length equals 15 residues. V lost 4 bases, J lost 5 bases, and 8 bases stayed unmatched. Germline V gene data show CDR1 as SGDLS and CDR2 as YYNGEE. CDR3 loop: CASSLVGQGHTEAFF. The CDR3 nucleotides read TGTGCCAGCAGCTTAGTGGGACAGGGGCATACTGAAGCTTTCTTT.

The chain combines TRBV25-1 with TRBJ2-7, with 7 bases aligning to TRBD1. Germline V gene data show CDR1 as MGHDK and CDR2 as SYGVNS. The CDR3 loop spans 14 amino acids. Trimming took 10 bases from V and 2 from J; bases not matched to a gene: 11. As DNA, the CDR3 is TGTGCCACCCGAACTGACAGGGCCCCCTACGAGCAGTACTTC. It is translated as CATRTDRAPYEQYF.

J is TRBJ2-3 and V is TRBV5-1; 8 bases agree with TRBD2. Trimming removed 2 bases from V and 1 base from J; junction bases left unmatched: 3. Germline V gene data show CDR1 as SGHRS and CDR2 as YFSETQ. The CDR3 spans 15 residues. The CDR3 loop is CASSFSGDRTDTQYF. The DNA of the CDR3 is TGCGCCAGCAGCTTTAGCGGGGACCGCACAGATACGCAGTATTTT. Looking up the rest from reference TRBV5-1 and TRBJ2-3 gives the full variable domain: KAGVTQTPRYLIKTRGQQVTLSCSPISGHRSVSWYQQTPGQGLQFLFEYFSETQRNKGNFPGRFSGRQFSNSRSEMNVSTLELGDSALYLCASSFSGDRTDTQYFGPGTRLTVL.

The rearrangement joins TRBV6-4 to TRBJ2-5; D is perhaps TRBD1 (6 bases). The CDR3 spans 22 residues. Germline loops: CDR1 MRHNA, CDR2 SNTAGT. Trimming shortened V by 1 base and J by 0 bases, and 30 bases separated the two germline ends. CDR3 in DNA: TGTGCCAGCAGTGACTTTGTGGCCGTCCAGGGATCAGATAGGGGGTACCAAGAGACCCAGTACTTC. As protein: CASSDFVAVQGSDRGYQETQYF.

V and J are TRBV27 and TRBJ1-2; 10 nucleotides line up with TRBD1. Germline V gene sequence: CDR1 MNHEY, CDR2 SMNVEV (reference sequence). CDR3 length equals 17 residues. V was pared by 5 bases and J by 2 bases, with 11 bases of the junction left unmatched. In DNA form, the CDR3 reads TGTGCCAGCAGTACCGACAGGGGGCGCGGCTTGAACTATGGCTACACCTTC. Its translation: CASSTDRGRGLNYGYTF.

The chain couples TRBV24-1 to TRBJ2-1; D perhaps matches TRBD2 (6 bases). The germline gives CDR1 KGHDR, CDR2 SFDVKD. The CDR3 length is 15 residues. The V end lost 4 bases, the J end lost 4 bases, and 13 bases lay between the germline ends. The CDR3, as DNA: TGTGCCACCAGTGACTCCGGGACTTCATACAATGAGCAGTTCTTC. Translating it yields CATSDSGTSYNEQFF.

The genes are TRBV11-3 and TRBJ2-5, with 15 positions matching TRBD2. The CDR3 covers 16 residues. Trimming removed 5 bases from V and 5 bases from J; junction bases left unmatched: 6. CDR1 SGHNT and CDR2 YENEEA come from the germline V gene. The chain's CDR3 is CASSPGLAGGPETQYF. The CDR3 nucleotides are TGTGCCAGCAGCCCTGGACTAGCGGGGGGGCCGGAGACCCAGTACTTC.